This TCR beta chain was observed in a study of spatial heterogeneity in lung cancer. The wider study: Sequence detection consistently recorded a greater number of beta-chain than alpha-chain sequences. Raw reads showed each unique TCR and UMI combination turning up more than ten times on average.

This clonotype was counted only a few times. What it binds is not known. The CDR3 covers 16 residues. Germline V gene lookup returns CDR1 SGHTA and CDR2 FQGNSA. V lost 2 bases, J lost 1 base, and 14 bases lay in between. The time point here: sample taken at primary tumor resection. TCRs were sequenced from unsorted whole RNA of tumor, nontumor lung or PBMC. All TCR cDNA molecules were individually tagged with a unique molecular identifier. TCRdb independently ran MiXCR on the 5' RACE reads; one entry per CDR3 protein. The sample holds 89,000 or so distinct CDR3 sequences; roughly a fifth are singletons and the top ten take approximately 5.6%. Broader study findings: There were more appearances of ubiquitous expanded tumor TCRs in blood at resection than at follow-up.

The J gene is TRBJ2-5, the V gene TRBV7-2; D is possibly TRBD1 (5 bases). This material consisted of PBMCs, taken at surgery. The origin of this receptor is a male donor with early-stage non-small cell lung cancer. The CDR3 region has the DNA TGTGCCAGCAGCTTAAGCTCGACAGCAGCCCAAGAGACCCAGTACTTC. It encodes CASSLSSTAAQETQYF.